Below, one TCR beta chain is given with its context. What it binds is not known. There are 13 residues in the CDR3. Germline V CDR1 and CDR2: SGHRS, YFSETQ. V gave up 4 bases and J gave up 4 bases, with 10 bases separating them. Clones were sequenced by immunoSEQ multiplex PCR, and TCRdb holds only the in-frame ones, with some missing. Among about 8,900 clones listed, 80% to 90% were seen once. These data are taken from a study of chemoradiotherapy in HPV16-positive cancers. Whole-study results and caveats: Better recurrence-free survival went with HPV-responsive T-cell expansion in HPV16-positive patients.

The genes are TRBV5-1 and TRBJ2-3; D gene ambiguous. The origin of this receptor is a human donor with HPV-associated anogenital cancer. Sequencing was performed on tumor tissue, taken from a patient who underwent chemoradiotherapy. The CDR3 nucleotides are TGCGCCAGCAGCGCCGCCGACGCAGATACGCAGTATTTT. This codes for CASSAADADTQYF.